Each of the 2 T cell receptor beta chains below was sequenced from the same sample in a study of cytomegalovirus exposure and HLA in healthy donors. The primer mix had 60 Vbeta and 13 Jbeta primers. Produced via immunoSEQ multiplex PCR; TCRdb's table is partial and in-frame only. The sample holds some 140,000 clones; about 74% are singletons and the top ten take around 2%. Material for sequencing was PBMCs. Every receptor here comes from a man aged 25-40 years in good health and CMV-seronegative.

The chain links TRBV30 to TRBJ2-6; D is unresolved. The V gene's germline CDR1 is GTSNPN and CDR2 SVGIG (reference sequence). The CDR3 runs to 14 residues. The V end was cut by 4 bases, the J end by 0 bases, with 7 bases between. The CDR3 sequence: CAWTRYSGANVLTF. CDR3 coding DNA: TGTGCCTGGACTCGTTACTCTGGGGCCAACGTCCTGACTTTC. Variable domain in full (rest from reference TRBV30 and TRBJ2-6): SQTIHQWPATLVQPVGSPLSLECTVEGTSNPNLYWYRQAAGRGLQLLFYSVGIGQISSEVPQNLSASRPQDRQFILSSKKLLLSDSGFYLCAWTRYSGANVLTFGAGSRLTVL.

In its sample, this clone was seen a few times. This chain's CDR3 is CASSTRRGGANEQYF. The CDR3, as DNA: TGTGCCAGCAGTACGCGAAGGGGGGGGGCTAACGAGCAGTACTTC. The chain carries TRBV27 and TRBJ2-7; weak D call: TRBD2 (7 bases). The CDR3 extends over 15 amino acids. Germline V CDR1 and CDR2: MNHEY, SMNVEV (reference sequence). Trimming took off 5 bases at V and 5 bases at J, with 19 bases between the two ends.